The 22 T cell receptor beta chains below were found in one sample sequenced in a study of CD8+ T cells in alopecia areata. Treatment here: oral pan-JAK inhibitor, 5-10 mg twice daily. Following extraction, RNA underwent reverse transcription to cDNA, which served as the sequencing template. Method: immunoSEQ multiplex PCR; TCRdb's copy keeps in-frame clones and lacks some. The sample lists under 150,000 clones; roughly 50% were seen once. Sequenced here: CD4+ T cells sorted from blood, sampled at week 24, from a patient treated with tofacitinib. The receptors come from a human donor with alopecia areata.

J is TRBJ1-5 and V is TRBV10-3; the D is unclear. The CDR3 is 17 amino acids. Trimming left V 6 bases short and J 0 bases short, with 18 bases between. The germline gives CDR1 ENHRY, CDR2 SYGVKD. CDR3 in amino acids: CAISTTANTFSNQPQHF. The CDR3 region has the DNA TGTGCCATCAGCACAACCGCCAACACATTTAGCAATCAGCCCCAGCATTTT.

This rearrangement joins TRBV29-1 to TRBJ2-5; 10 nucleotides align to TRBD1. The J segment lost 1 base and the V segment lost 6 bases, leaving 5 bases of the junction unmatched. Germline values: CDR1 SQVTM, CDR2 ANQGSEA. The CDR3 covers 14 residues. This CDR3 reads CSVRDRGVQETQYF. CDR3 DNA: TGCAGCGTACGGGACAGGGGTGTCCAAGAGACCCAGTACTTC.

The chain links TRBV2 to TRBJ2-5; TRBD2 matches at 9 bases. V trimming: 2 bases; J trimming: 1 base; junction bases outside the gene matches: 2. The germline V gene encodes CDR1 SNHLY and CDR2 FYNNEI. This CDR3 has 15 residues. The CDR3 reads CASSELAGIQETQYF. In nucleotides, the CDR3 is TGTGCCAGCAGTGAACTAGCGGGGATCCAAGAGACCCAGTACTTC.

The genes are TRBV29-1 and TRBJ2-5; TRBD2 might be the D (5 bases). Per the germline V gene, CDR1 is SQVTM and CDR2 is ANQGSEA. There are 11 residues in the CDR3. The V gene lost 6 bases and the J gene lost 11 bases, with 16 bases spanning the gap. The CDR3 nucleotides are TGCAGCGTAACCCTAACGAGGGAGCAGTACTTC. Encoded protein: CSVTLTREQYF.

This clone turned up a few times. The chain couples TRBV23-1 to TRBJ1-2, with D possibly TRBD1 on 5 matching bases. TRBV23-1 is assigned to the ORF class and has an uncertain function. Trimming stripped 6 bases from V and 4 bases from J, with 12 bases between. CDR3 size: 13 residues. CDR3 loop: CASSQDGGYGYTF. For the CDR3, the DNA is TGCGCCAGCAGCCAGGACGGGGGCTATGGCTACACCTTC.

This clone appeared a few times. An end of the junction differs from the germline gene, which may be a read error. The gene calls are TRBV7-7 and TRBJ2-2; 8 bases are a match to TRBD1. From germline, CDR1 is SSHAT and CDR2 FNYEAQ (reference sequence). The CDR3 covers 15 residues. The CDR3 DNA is TGTGCTAGCAGCGCAGGGGGCTGGGACACCGGGGAGCTGTTTTTT. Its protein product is CASSAGGWDTGELFF. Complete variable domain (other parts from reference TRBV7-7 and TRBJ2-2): GAGVSQSPRYKVTKRGQDVTLRCDPISSHATLYWYQQALGQGPEFLTYFNYEAQPDKSGLPSDRFSAERPEGSISTLTIQRTEQRDSAMYRCASSAGGWDTGELFFGEGSRLTVL.

The CDR3 reads CATQSRGTGELFF. Written as DNA, the CDR3 is TGTGCCACTCAATCAAGGGGCACCGGGGAGCTGTTTTTT. The chain couples TRBV15 to TRBJ2-2; possible D gene TRBD1, 5 bases. CDR1 and CDR2 from the germline V gene are LNHNV and YYDKDF (reference sequence). CDR3 length equals 13 residues. V lost 9 bases and J lost 4, with 12 bases in between.

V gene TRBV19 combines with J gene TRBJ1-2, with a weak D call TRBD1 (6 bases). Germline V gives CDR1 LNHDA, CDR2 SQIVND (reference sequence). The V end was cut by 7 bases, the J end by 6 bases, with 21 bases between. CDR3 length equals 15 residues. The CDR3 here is CASTFRGARTHGYTF. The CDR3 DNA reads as TGTGCCAGTACCTTTCGGGGGGCGCGTACCCATGGCTACACCTTC.

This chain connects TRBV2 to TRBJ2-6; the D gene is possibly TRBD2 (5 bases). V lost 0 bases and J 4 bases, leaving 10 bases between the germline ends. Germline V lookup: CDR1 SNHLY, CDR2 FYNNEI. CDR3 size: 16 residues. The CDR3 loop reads CASSEARVSGANVLTF. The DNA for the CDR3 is TGTGCCAGCAGTGAAGCGCGGGTTTCCGGGGCCAACGTCCTGACTTTC.

This CDR3 reads CASSQDWQGYGYTF. In DNA form, the CDR3 reads TGCGCCAGCAGCCAAGACTGGCAGGGATATGGCTACACCTTC. The V call is TRBV4-1, the J call TRBJ1-2; a possible D gene is TRBD1 (5 bases). CDR1 MGHRA and CDR2 YSYEKL come from the germline V gene. The CDR3 is made up of 14 amino acids. The V end lost 0 bases, the J end lost 5 bases, and 10 bases lay between the germline ends.

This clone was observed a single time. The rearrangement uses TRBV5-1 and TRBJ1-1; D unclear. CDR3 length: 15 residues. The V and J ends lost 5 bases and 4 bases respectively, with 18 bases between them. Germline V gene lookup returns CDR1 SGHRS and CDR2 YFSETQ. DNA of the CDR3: TGCGCCAGCAGGGTGGTGGTGGATAAAAGCACTGAAGCTTTCTTT. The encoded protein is CASRVVVDKSTEAFF.

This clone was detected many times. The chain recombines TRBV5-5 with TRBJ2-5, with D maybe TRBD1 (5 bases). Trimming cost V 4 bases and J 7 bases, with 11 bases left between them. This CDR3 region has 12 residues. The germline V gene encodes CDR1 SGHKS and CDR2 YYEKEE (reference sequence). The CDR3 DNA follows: TGTGCCAGCAGCCAAGGGGCGTGGACCCAGTACTTC. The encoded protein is CASSQGAWTQYF.

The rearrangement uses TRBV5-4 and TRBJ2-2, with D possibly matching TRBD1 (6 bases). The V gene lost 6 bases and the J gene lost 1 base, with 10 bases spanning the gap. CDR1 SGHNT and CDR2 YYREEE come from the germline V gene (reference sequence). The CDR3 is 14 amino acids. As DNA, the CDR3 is TGTGCCAGCAAAAGGGACAAGAACACCGGGGAGCTGTTTTTT. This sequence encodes CASKRDKNTGELFF.

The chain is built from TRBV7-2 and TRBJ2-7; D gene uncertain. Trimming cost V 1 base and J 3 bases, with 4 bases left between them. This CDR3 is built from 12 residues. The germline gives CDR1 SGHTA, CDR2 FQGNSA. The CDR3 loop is CASSLDFYEQYF. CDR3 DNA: TGTGCCAGCAGCTTAGACTTCTACGAGCAGTACTTC.

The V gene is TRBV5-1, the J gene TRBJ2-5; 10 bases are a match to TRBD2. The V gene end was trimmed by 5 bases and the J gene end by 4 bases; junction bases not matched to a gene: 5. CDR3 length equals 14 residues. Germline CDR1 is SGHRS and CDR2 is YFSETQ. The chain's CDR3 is CASRSAGGPETQYF. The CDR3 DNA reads TGCGCCAGCAGGTCAGCGGGGGGGCCAGAGACCCAGTACTTC.

CDR3 in DNA: TGTGCCATCAGTCGGGGACAGGCGGTTAATTCACCCCTCCACTTT. Its protein is CAISRGQAVNSPLHF. The V gene is TRBV10-3, the J gene TRBJ1-6, with 8 bases lining up with TRBD1. The CDR3 runs 15 residues. The germline CDR1 and CDR2 sequences are ENHRY and SYGVKD. J lost 6 bases, V lost 5 bases, and 6 bases had no gene match.

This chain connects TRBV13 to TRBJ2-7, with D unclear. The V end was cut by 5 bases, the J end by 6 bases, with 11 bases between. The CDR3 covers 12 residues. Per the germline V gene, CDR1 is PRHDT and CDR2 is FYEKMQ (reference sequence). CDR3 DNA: TGTGCCAGCAGCGCACCTCTAGGCGAGCAGTACTTC. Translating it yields CASSAPLGEQYF.

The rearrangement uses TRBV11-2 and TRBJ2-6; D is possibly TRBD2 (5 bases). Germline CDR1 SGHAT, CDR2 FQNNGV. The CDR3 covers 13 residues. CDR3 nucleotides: TGTGTCGGACGGGACTCTGGGGCCAACGTCCTGACTTTC. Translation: CVGRDSGANVLTF.

The CDR3 region has the DNA TGTGCCAGCAGCGCCGGGACCGTACAAGAGACCCAGTACTTC. Protein: CASSAGTVQETQYF. The V call is TRBV7-8, the J call TRBJ2-5; D may correspond to TRBD1 or TRBD2 (5 bases each). In germline, CDR1 is SGHVS, CDR2 FQNEAQ. This CDR3 spans 14 amino acids. The V gene lost 5 bases and the J gene lost 2 bases, with 12 bases spanning the gap.

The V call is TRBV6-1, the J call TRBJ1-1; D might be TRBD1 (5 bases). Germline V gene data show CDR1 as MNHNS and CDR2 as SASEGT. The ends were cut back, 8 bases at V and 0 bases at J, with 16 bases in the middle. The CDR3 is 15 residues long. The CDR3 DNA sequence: TGTGCCAGCTTCGGGGGGTGGTGGATGAACACTGAAGCTTTCTTT. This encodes CASFGGWWMNTEAFF.

The CDR3 DNA is TGTGCCAGCAGCCCCCGGACTAGTTCAGATACGCAGTATTTT. Translation: CASSPRTSSDTQYF. The rearrangement links TRBV9 to TRBJ2-3; 7 bases line up with TRBD2. The germline CDR1 and CDR2 sequences are SGDLS and YYNGEE. Trimming cost V 4 bases and J 4 bases; bases outside gene matches: 6. The CDR3 contains 14 residues.

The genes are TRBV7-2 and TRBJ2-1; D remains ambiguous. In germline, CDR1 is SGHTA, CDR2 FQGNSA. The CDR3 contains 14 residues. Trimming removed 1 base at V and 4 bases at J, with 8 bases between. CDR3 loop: CASSLEILYNEQFF. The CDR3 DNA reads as TGTGCCAGCAGCTTAGAAATCCTTTACAATGAGCAGTTCTTC.